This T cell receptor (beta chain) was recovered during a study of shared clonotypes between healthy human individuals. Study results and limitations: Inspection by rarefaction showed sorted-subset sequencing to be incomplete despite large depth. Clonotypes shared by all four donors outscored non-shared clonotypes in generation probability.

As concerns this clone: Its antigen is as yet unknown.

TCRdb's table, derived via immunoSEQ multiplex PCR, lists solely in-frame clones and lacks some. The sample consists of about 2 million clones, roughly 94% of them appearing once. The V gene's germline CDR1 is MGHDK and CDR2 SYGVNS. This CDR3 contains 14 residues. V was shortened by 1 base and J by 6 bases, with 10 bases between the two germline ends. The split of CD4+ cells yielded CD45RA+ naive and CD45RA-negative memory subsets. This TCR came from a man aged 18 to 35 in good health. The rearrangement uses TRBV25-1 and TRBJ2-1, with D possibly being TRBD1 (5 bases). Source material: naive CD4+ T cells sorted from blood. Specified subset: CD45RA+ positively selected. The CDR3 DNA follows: TGTGCCAGCAGTGAATTGGGGCCCGGCAATGAGCAGTTCTTC. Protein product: CASSELGPGNEQFF.